The 8 T cell receptor beta chains below were found in one sample sequenced in a study of vaccination and CD4 T cells after COVID-19. These receptors have no known antigen. The Oncomine TCR Beta short-read assay sequenced DNA from cultured CD4+ T cells. TCRdb analysed the PCR reads with MiXCR anew, one entry per CDR3 protein. The data contain about 18,000 distinct CDR3 sequences, roughly half of them singletons. Time point specified: late sampling 161 to 241 days after vaccination in a few convalescent patients. The treatment: approximately 10-day PBMC culture with coronavirus spike peptide pools or control peptides (ViraFEST assay). The sequencing here drew on CD4+ T cells from blood, cultured in vitro, taken about 7 months after SARS-CoV-2 vaccination. All receptors derive from a human donor who had recovered from COVID-19.

In this sample, this clonotype turned up once. The genes are TRBV6-1 and TRBJ1-1; maybe TRBD1 (6 bases). This CDR3 is 12 amino acids long. Germline CDR1 is MNHNS and CDR2 is SASEGT. With 10 bases removed from V and 11 bases from J, the gap between germline ends came to 20 bases. CDR3 DNA: TGTGCCACCCACCGGGGGCCTGGGGATGCTTTCTTT. Residues: CATHRGPGDAFF.

The V gene is TRBV19, the J gene TRBJ1-2, with TRBD1 identical over 8 bases. CDR1 is LNHDA and CDR2 is SQIVND in the germline V gene (reference sequence). The CDR3 is 14 residues long. Unmatched junction bases numbered 10, after V lost 7 bases and J lost 6 bases. Here the CDR3 DNA reads TGTGCCAGTACTCCAGGGGGCCTAACTCATGGCTACACCTTC. This sequence encodes CASTPGGLTHGYTF.

This clonotype has just a few counts. The V gene is TRBV20-1, the J gene TRBJ2-5; 11 bases align to TRBD2. The CDR3 covers 15 residues. The germline gives CDR1 DFQATT, CDR2 SNEGSKA (reference sequence). Trimming removed 3 bases from V and 0 bases from J; junction bases left unmatched: 3. The CDR3 reads CSASGTSGYQETQYF. The DNA for the CDR3 is TGCAGTGCTAGCGGGACTAGCGGATACCAAGAGACCCAGTACTTC.

This clonotype was counted between two and nine times. The chain has TRBV7-2 and TRBJ2-7, with D possibly matching TRBD1 (6 bases). Looked up from germline, CDR1 is SGHTA and CDR2 is FQGNSA. Between the trimmed V and J ends, which lost 4 bases and 0 bases, there was a span of 13 bases. The CDR3 has 15 amino acids. CDR3 loop: CASSSRTGSSYEQYF. The CDR3 DNA is TGTGCCAGCAGCTCCCGCACAGGGAGCTCCTACGAGCAGTACTTC.

V is TRBV20-1 and J is TRBJ1-1, with D perhaps matching TRBD1 (6 bases). The germline V gene encodes CDR1 DFQATT and CDR2 SNEGSKA (reference sequence). Deletions cut 6 bases from V and 4 bases from J, with 15 bases between. This CDR3 contains 13 residues. CDR3 nucleotide sequence: TGCAGTGCCCCTACAGGGTGGGGCACTGAAGCTTTCTTT. Translation gives CSAPTGWGTEAFF.

Only a few counts were recorded for this clonotype. The DNA of the CDR3 is TGTGCCAGCAGTTACGGGTTCACAGATACGCAGTATTTT. Translated, it gives CASSYGFTDTQYF. The chain links TRBV6-5 to TRBJ2-3; D unresolved. This CDR3 is 13 amino acids long. Germline V gives CDR1 MNHEY, CDR2 SVGAGI. With 2 bases removed from V and 2 bases from J, the gap between germline ends came to 5 bases.

The count of this clonotype is one. V is TRBV5-1 and J is TRBJ1-1, with D hard to call. Germline V gene data show CDR1 as SGHRS and CDR2 as YFSETQ. Trimming stripped 8 bases from V and 4 bases from J, with 15 bases between. The CDR3 has 13 amino acids. The CDR3 region is CASTPDPFTEAFF. The CDR3 nucleotides read TGCGCCAGTACACCCGACCCTTTCACTGAAGCTTTCTTT.

The V gene is TRBV4-3, the J gene TRBJ2-1, with TRBD2 matching over 10 bases. With 5 bases clipped from V and 8 bases from J, the junction kept 9 bases outside the gene matches. The CDR3 has 15 residues. Germline V lookup: CDR1 LGHNA, CDR2 YSLEER. Here the CDR3 reads CASSKGGLASHEQFF. The CDR3 coding sequence is TGCGCCAGCAGCAAAGGGGGACTAGCGTCCCATGAGCAGTTCTTC.